These 7 T cell receptor beta chains were all obtained from the same sample, sequenced in a study of T cells in Graves' hyperthyroidism and ophthalmopathy. TCR beta CDR3 regions were amplified from RNA. The HTBI primer set was used in a first-round RT-PCR of the TCR CDR3. One entry per CDR3 protein results from TCRdb running MiXCR on the multiplex PCR reads. The table has 560,000 or so distinct CDR3 sequences, 40% to 55% seen once. The sequenced sample was peripheral blood or thyroid tissue (not recorded which). The source is a woman in her late teens or twenties with Graves' hyperthyroidism.

The rearrangement joins TRBV2 to TRBJ1-3; no reliable D call. Germline assignment: CDR1 SNHLY and CDR2 FYNNEI. CDR3 length: 12 residues. With 3 bases removed from V and 7 bases from J, the gap between germline ends came to 7 bases. CDR3: CASSDGSNTIYF. The CDR3 nucleotides are TGTGCCAGCAGTGATGGGTCTAACACCATATATTTT.

The chain recombines TRBV29-1 with TRBJ1-2; 8 bases are shared with TRBD1. CDR1 SQVTM and CDR2 ANQGSEA come from the germline V gene. CDR3 length: 12 amino acids. Here the CDR3 reads CSERARGQGYTF. For the CDR3, the DNA is TGCAGTGAACGGGCCAGGGGGCAGGGCTACACCTTC.

This clonotype was seen just once. The chain carries TRBV15 and TRBJ2-7; D remains unclear. Trimming took 3 bases from V and 2 from J, leaving 14 bases between them. Germline values: CDR1 LNHNV, CDR2 YYDKDF (reference sequence). The CDR3 extends over 15 amino acids. The CDR3 DNA is TGTGCCACCAGCAGCTCCGACTTGTTCACCTACGAGCAGTACTTC. Translating it yields CATSSSDLFTYEQYF. Variable domain in full (rest from reference TRBV15 and TRBJ2-7): DAMVIQNPRYQVTQFGKPVTLSCSQTLNHNVMYWYQQKSSQAPKLLFHYYDKDFNNEADTPDNFQSRRPNTSFCFLDIRSPGLGDTAMYLCATSSSDLFTYEQYFGPGTRLTVT.

Turning to this clonotype: A much more abundant neighbour one base away suggests this may be a read error. The V gene is TRBV5-1, the J gene TRBJ1-3; D not resolved. Germline CDR1 is SGHRS and CDR2 is YFSETQ. This CDR3 has 15 residues. With 0 bases removed from V and 2 bases from J, the gap between germline ends came to 9 bases. CDR3 nucleotides: TGCGCCAGCAGCTTGGGGGCACCGCCTGGAAACACCATATATTTT. Translation gives CASSLGAPPGNTIYF.

Worth noting for this clonotype: A much larger clonotype is one base distant, so this may be a read error. The chain carries TRBV10-3 and TRBJ1-2, with TRBD1 as a possible D gene (6 bases). CDR3 length: 13 amino acids. Germline V CDR1 and CDR2: ENHRY, SYGVKD. Trimming shortened V by 10 bases and J by 3 bases, and 15 bases separated the two germline ends. CDR3 nucleotides: TGTGCCAGCAAGGGGGATACGGACTATGGCTACACCTTC. It yields the protein CASKGDTDYGYTF.

The chain uses TRBV7-2 and TRBJ2-7; possible D gene TRBD1, 5 bases. Germline V gene sequence: CDR1 SGHTA, CDR2 FQGNSA. The CDR3 contains 15 residues. V lost 3 bases, J lost 3 bases, and 15 bases lay in between. The CDR3 DNA is TGTGCCAGCAGCTTCCCCCAGGGTCCCCTCTACGAGCAGTACTTC. Its protein product is CASSFPQGPLYEQYF.

The chain uses TRBV7-7 and TRBJ1-1, with D tentatively TRBD1 (6 bases). Between the trimmed V and J ends, which lost 5 bases and 4 bases, there was a span of 11 bases. The CDR3 totals 13 residues. Germline CDR1 reads SSHAT; CDR2 reads FNYEAQ (reference sequence). The CDR3 spells CASSRGRVTEAFF. Here the CDR3 DNA reads TGTGCCAGCAGCCGGGGGCGCGTCACTGAAGCTTTCTTT.